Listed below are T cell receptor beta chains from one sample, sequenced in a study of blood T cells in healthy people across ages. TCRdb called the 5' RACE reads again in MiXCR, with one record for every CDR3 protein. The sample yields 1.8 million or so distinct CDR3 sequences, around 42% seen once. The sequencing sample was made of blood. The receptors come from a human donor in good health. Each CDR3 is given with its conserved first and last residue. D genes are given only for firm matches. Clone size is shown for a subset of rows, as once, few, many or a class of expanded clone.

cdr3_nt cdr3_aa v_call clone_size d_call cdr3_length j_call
TGCGCCAGCAGCCAAAAAGGAGAGACCCTGGCGAATTCACCCCTCCACTTT CASSQKGETLANSPLHF TRBV4-3 few NA 17 TRBJ1-6
TGTGCTAGCAGCTCCTTAAAACGGGGCCTATATGGCTACACCTTC CASSSLKRGLYGYTF TRBV7-3 few NA 15 TRBJ1-2
TGTGCCATCAGAGGGGGGACTAGTCCCTACAATGAGCAGTTCTTC CAIRGGTSPYNEQFF TRBV10-3 NA TRBD2 15 TRBJ2-1
TGTGCCAGCAGTTTAGCGGAGCAGGGGGGGTATAACTATGGCTACACCTTC CASSLAEQGGYNYGYTF TRBV12-3/TRBV12-4 NA TRBD1 17 TRBJ1-2
TGTGCCAGCAGCTTAGTATGGGAGAGCTCCTACAATGAGCAGTTCTTC CASSLVWESSYNEQFF TRBV7-9 NA NA 16 TRBJ2-1
TGTGCCAGCGCAACCGGGACAGGACTCTACGAGCAGTACTTC CASATGTGLYEQYF TRBV7-7 NA TRBD1 14 TRBJ2-7
TGTGCCAGCAGTTTAAAGGGGAGTTGGGAAGAGACCCAGTACTTC CASSLKGSWEETQYF TRBV27 NA NA 15 TRBJ2-5
TGCACCAGCCACGGACTGATGAACACTGAAGCTTTCTTT CTSHGLMNTEAFF TRBV29-1 few NA 13 TRBJ1-1
TGCAGTGCTACAAGAGACAGGGTGGAAGAGCAGTACTTC CSATRDRVEEQYF TRBV20-1 few TRBD1 13 TRBJ2-4
TGTGCCAGCAGCTACCGAACGGGACTGTTGAACACTGAAGCTTTCTTT CASSYRTGLLNTEAFF TRBV7-6 NA NA 16 TRBJ1-1
TGCAGCGTTGTCCCCTCTGGGGCAAATGAAGCTTTCTTT CSVVPSGANEAFF TRBV29-1 NA NA 13 TRBJ1-1
TGCGCCAGCAGCCGGGGACAGAGTAATGAAAAACTGTTTTTT CASSRGQSNEKLFF TRBV5-1 NA TRBD1 14 TRBJ1-4
TGTGCCAGCAGCCCCGGGACCAAAGAGACCCAGTACTTC CASSPGTKETQYF TRBV18 many NA 13 TRBJ2-5
TGTGCCAGCAGGGCTCTACAGGGGGCTAATGAAAAACGGTTTTTT CASRALQGANEKRFF TRBV6-1 NA TRBD1 15 TRBJ1-4
TGCAGTGCTGCCTCCGGGACAGGGGGCGGGCCCCAGCATTTT CSAASGTGGGPQHF TRBV20-1 NA TRBD1 14 TRBJ1-5
TGTGCCAGCTCACCACCGGTCAGGCACACTGAAGCTTTCTTT CASSPPVRHTEAFF TRBV18 once NA 14 TRBJ1-1
TGTGCCAGCAGTTTAGCAGTTTGGGCTGAAGCTTTCTTT CASSLAVWAEAFF TRBV27 NA NA 13 TRBJ1-1
TGTGCCAGCAGACCGTCAGGATGGGGAGCCTACAGTGAGCAGTTCTTC CASRPSGWGAYSEQFF TRBV6-2/TRBV6-3 few NA 16 TRBJ2-1
TGTGCCACAGAAGGGCCTATAGAAACTTTCTATGGCTACACCTTC CATEGPIETFYGYTF TRBV24-1 NA NA 15 TRBJ1-2
TGTGCCAGCAGTTTATCGAACGCGGAAAACTACGAGCAGTACTTC CASSLSNAENYEQYF TRBV27 NA NA 15 TRBJ2-7
TGTGCCACCAGTGATTTGGGCCACAGGGGAGGGGAGACCCGGTACTTC CATSDLGHRGGETRYF TRBV24-1 NA NA 16 TRBJ2-5
TGTGCCACCAGCAGAGGGTCAGGGAGAAGGACACAAGAGACCCAGTACTTC CATSRGSGRRTQETQYF TRBV15 NA NA 17 TRBJ2-5
TGCAGTGCTAGGAAGCTGATCTATGGCTACACCTTC CSARKLIYGYTF TRBV20-1 NA NA 12 TRBJ1-2
TGTGCCAGCAGCTCCCGAGACAGCGACGAAGAGGCCCAGTACTTC CASSSRDSDEEAQYF TRBV7-9 NA NA 15 TRBJ2-5
TGCGCCAGCAGCCAACGCGGGACCTTAAATGAAAAACTGTTTTTT CASSQRGTLNEKLFF TRBV4-3 NA NA 15 TRBJ1-4
TGTGCCAGCAGCTTCGTTAGCGGGGCGTACCAAGAGACCCAGTACTTC CASSFVSGAYQETQYF TRBV13 NA TRBD2 16 TRBJ2-5